This TCR beta chain was sequenced during a study of OX40 agonist ivuxolimab in advanced cancers. In the study overall: Cancers in dose escalation were hepatocellular, melanoma, renal cell and head and neck. Males comprised approximately 84% of the group, whose mean age was about 61 years (range 23 to 79).

Study findings and constraints: CD4+ T cells averaged fewer expanded clones than CD8+ T cells. Low clonal expansion, among the lowest seen, marked partial responders at 0.1-3.0 mg/kg.

The assay was immunoSEQ multiplex PCR, and TCRdb's table has in-frame clones only and misses some. The sample lists 85,000 to 100,000 clones, roughly 93% occurring once. V was pared by 8 bases and J by 7 bases, with 11 bases of the junction left unmatched. CDR1 and CDR2 from the germline V gene are MNHNS and SASEGT. The CDR3 sequence is 14 residues long. In the case of this clone: Its antigen remains unidentified.

The sequence derives from an adult with an advanced solid tumor such as melanoma, head and neck, liver or kidney cancer. V and J are TRBV6-1 and TRBJ1-5; TRBD1 aligns across 7 bases. The sample was CD4+ or CD8+ T cells sorted from blood, taken in a trial of the OX40 agonist ivuxolimab. In DNA, the CDR3 is TGTGCCAGCGGAGGCCGACAGGGACGGCAGCCCCAGCATTTT. Translation: CASGGRQGRQPQHF.